This T cell receptor (beta chain) was captured in a study of tumor and adjacent non-tumor tissue in lung cancer. The CDR3 covers 15 residues. CDR1 and CDR2 (germline): MNHEY, SVGAGI. This sample's RNA came from whole unsorted tissue. Distant lung tissue was collected more than 3 cm away from the tumor edge. TCRbeta libraries were built with three rounds of nested PCR, modified from ARM-PCR. In TCRdb, the multiplex PCR reads were re-called with MiXCR into one record per CDR3 protein. The table lists more than 85,000 distinct CDR3 sequences, 65% of them singletons. With respect to this clonotype: Compared with germline, one end of the junction differs, possibly owing to a read error.

Sequenced input: distant non-tumor lung tissue. V usage is TRBV6-5 and J usage is TRBJ2-3, with D tentatively TRBD2 (7 bases). This clonotype was sampled from a man aged 25-45 years with non-small cell lung cancer. Here the CDR3 reads CASSYSRGLSDTQYF. Here the CDR3 DNA reads TGTGCCAGCAGCTACTCGCGGGGGCTCTCAGATACGCAGTATTTT.